The entry below describes one TCR beta chain. Its antigen is not identified. This entry comes from a study of CD8+ T cells in alopecia areata. Looking at the study overall: For the treated group, dosing was oral tofacitinib at 5 to 10 mg twice daily. Notes on the study in general: A great number of expanded lesional clones endured in scalp and blood during tofacitinib. Scalp clonality decreased significantly with tofacitinib, and so did expanded CD8+ clones among the top 100.

The germline V gene encodes CDR1 SNHLY and CDR2 FYNNEI. Trimming took 1 base from V and 3 from J, leaving 4 bases between them. This CDR3 region has 12 residues. Following extraction, RNA underwent reverse transcription to cDNA, which served as the sequencing template. The table came from immunoSEQ multiplex PCR; TCRdb's copy has only in-frame clones and leaves some out. The table includes approximately 160,000 clones, 55% to 75% detected once. The treatment was: oral pan-JAK inhibitor, 5-10 mg twice daily. In alopecia areata patients, both lesional scalp punch biopsies and peripheral blood were collected.

Sequencing was performed on CD4+ T cells sorted from blood, taken at week 24, from a patient treated with tofacitinib. The chain has TRBV2 and TRBJ2-7; unclear D gene. The TCR comes from a human donor with alopecia areata. Written as DNA, the CDR3 is TGTGCCAGCAGTGAAGGGGTCTACGAGCAGTACTTC. The encoded protein is CASSEGVYEQYF.